This T cell receptor beta chain was recorded in a study of T cells in tumors and immune-related adverse events. Assay used: immunoSEQ multiplex PCR; TCRdb lists only in-frame clones, some missing. Among fewer than 25,000 clones listed, around nine tenths were seen once. Germline V CDR1 and CDR2: SGHTA, FQGNSA. The CDR3 is made up of 15 amino acids. The germline V and J ends were trimmed by 1 base and 4 bases, with 8 bases remaining between them. This chain joins TRBV7-2 and TRBJ2-6; D gene uncertain. The clonotype comes from a female donor with metastatic renal cell carcinoma. The source material was lymph node tissue, sampled from a patient treated with anti-PD-1 therapy. CDR3 protein: CASSLGVTGANVLTF. The CDR3 nucleotides read TGTGCCAGCAGCTTAGGAGTAACCGGGGCCAACGTCCTGACTTTC.